This TCR beta chain derives from a study of blood T cell repertoires in COVID-19. About the study: Italy, Spain and the United States were the sources of the convalescent and acute COVID-19 samples. Nucleic acid was either cDNA or gDNA, and it came from T cells, B-cell-depleted T cells, or PBMCs.

Authors' analysis steps: Estimated nucleated cell counts came from reference gene primer amplification. Using immunoSEQ multiplex PCR, the repertoire was profiled, and TCRdb retains in-frame clones only, with some absent. V and J calls plus clone size are reproduced from that table; the DNA served to infer D and trimming. The repertoire holds tens of thousands of clones, with about 80% as singletons. Germline V gene sequence: CDR1 SGDLS, CDR2 YYNGEE. The CDR3 is 17 amino acids. Trimming removed 0 bases from V and 6 bases from J; junction bases left unmatched: 13. What was sequenced was peripheral blood. The chain is built from TRBV9 and TRBJ2-7; TRBD1 matches 9 bases. This sequence originates from a man between 45 and 60 years old with active or convalescent COVID-19. The CDR3 sequence: CASSVATGTGNPLEQYF. CDR3 DNA sequence: TGTGCCAGCAGCGTAGCTACCGGGACAGGGAACCCCCTCGAGCAGTACTTC.